The present T cell receptor beta chain was sequenced within a study of T cell responses to AZD1222 COVID-19 vaccine. Study-wide findings and caveats: Just a handful of people given AZD1222 tested seropositive at baseline. Close to half of spike-specific TCRs reportedly recognize unmutated variant regions. The study found vaccine-associated CD4 TCRs spanning spike, dominant at 160-218 and 743-854. Clonal diversity was possibly underestimated; the donors were predominantly white British and more often female.

Notes on this clone: Its target is unknown.

TCRdb's table, derived via immunoSEQ multiplex PCR, lists solely in-frame clones and lacks some. The sample has 150,000 to 200,000 clones, over 70% seen once. The V end was cut by 1 base, the J end by 5 bases, with 13 bases between. CDR1 and CDR2 from the germline V gene are SGHDT and YYEEEE. The CDR3 is 14 amino acids. The clonotype originates from an adult in good health. Sequences were derived from peripheral blood, sampled on day 0 of MenACWY control vaccination. V and J are TRBV5-6 and TRBJ2-7; no reliable D call. CDR3 DNA sequence: TGTGCCAGCAGCTTGAGGGCCCGCTACGACGAGCAGTACTTC. It yields the protein CASSLRARYDEQYF.